In its sample, the clone carrying this T cell receptor beta chain was seen a few times. The target antigen is unknown. After autologous stem cell transplantation all patients relapsed, and prior brentuximab vedotin exposure differed between cohorts. This record belongs to a study of PD-1 blockade in classical Hodgkin lymphoma. Study observations and caveats: The diversity seen at baseline in complete responders resembled that of newly diagnosed patients. At C4D1, TCR diversity had climbed significantly for CD4+ cells, though not for CD8+ cells.

Libraries were prepared by immunoSEQ multiplex PCR; TCRdb keeps only in-frame clonotypes and omits some of them. The table has tens of thousands of clones, 81% seen once. CDR3 length: 15 residues. Germline loops: CDR1 SQVTM, CDR2 ANQGSEA. The V gene end was trimmed by 1 base and the J gene end by 1 base; junction bases not matched to a gene: 7. The sequencing here drew on peripheral blood mononuclear cells (PBMCs), taken at baseline. This TCR was recovered from a human donor with classical Hodgkin lymphoma. The V gene is TRBV29-1, the J gene TRBJ2-7; 7 positions agree with TRBD1. As DNA, the CDR3 is TGCAGCGTTGAAGGGACTCGGGACAGTTCCTACGAGCAGTACTTC. This translates into CSVEGTRDSSYEQYF.